Below, 4 T cell receptor beta chains from the same sample are listed, as sequenced in a study of blood T cells in healthy people across ages. A second roughly 6 to 11 cycle PCR used barcoded and J-beta primers. TCRdb called the 5' RACE reads again in MiXCR, with one record for every CDR3 protein. The table includes 600,000 to 800,000 distinct CDR3 sequences, more than 20% detected once. Sequencing was performed on blood. Receptors originate from a man in his sixties or seventies in good health.

This clonotype has only a few counts. The rearrangement links TRBV12-3 or TRBV12-4 to TRBJ2-7, with 7 bases identical to TRBD2. The junction had 8 bases not matched to a gene; V was cut back by 4 bases and J by 5 bases. The CDR3 totals 14 residues. CDR3 loop: CASSSGGSGNEQYF. In DNA form, the CDR3 reads TGTGCCAGCAGTTCTGGCGGGAGTGGAAACGAGCAGTACTTC.

This clonotype was seen many times. The rearrangement joins TRBV28 to TRBJ2-5; a possible D gene is TRBD2 (5 bases). The J call is in doubt because the DNA end fits TRBJ2-7 better. The CDR3 sequence is 13 residues long. The germline CDR1 and CDR2 sequences are MDHEN and SYDVKM. The CDR3 DNA reads as TGTGCCAGCAGTCTCCCCGGGACCTACGAGCAGTACTTC. Its protein product is CASSLPGTYEQYF.

This clonotype showed up many times. This chain connects TRBV29-1 to TRBJ2-5; either TRBD1 or TRBD2 may fit D (6 bases each). CDR1 SQVTM and CDR2 ANQGSEA come from the germline V gene. The CDR3 extends over 14 amino acids. The germline V and J ends were trimmed by 7 bases and 6 bases, with 21 bases remaining between them. CDR3 bases: TGCAGCGGAGGAAATGAGGGGGGTTTGAAGACCCAGTACTTC. Translating gives CSGGNEGGLKTQYF.

The chain joins TRBV9 to TRBJ2-5; no clear D. V was cut by 0 bases and J by 1 base, with 13 bases left in between. This CDR3 is built from 16 residues. CDR1 and CDR2 (germline): SGDLS, YYNGEE. CDR3 nucleotide sequence: TGTGCCAGCAGCGTAGCTGGCTTGCGGTCCCAAGAGACCCAGTACTTC. It translates to CASSVAGLRSQETQYF.